The 20 T cell receptor beta chains below were found in one sample sequenced in a study of blood T cell repertoires in COVID-19. Some clones are missing from TCRdb's copy, which holds only in-frame ones; the method was immunoSEQ multiplex PCR. Counted here are 250,000 or so clones, roughly 87% occurring once; the ten biggest clones make up roughly 0.8%. The sample taken for sequencing was peripheral blood. The receptors here all came from a woman in her 30s with acute or convalescent COVID-19.

The rearrangement uses TRBV5-4 and TRBJ1-6, with D perhaps TRBD1 (5 bases). The CDR3 runs to 15 residues. Germline V gives CDR1 SGHNT, CDR2 YYREEE (reference sequence). Trimming shortened V by 2 bases and J by 6 bases, and 12 bases separated the two germline ends. The CDR3 DNA reads as TGTGCCAGCAGCTTTGGTAGGGGAAGTAATTCACCCCTCCACTTT. The encoded protein is CASSFGRGSNSPLHF.

This rearrangement joins TRBV5-4 to TRBJ2-7; perhaps TRBD1 as D (5 bases). The V gene's germline CDR1 is SGHNT and CDR2 YYREEE (reference sequence). This CDR3 region has 17 residues. The V and J ends lost 4 bases and 3 bases respectively, with 23 bases between them. The CDR3 region has the DNA TGTGCCAGCAGCGATCGGACAAGTCCCCAATCTAGCTACGAGCAGTACTTC. Protein product: CASSDRTSPQSSYEQYF.

The chain recombines TRBV24-1 with TRBJ2-2; 8 bases are a match to TRBD1. The CDR3 sequence is 18 residues long. CDR1 and CDR2 from the germline V gene are KGHDR and SFDVKD. The V and J ends lost 9 bases and 0 bases, in that order; junction bases with no gene match: 14. The CDR3 DNA follows: TGTGCCACCGGTTCGCCTACAGGGGACAGGCCGAACACCGGGGAGCTGTTTTTT. Its protein is CATGSPTGDRPNTGELFF.

The rearrangement uses TRBV7-8 and TRBJ2-7, with TRBD1 matching over 8 bases. This CDR3 is 16 amino acids long. The ends lost 5 bases at V and 2 bases at J; junction bases unmatched: 11. Germline CDR1 SGHVS, CDR2 FQNEAQ. The CDR3: CASSTRSLGQAYEQYF. The CDR3 DNA reads as TGTGCCAGCAGCACAAGAAGCCTGGGACAGGCCTACGAGCAGTACTTC.

The chain carries TRBV7-5 and TRBJ1-5; the table's D gene call, TRBD1, was not cross checked with the DNA. TRBV7-5 is assigned pseudogene status. CDR3 length equals 16 residues. Here the CDR3 reads CARSLGDTLSNQPQHF. In DNA, the CDR3 is TGTGCCAGAAGCTTAGGGGACACCCTAAGCAATCAGCCCCAGCATTTT.

This chain uses TRBV6-2 or TRBV6-3 with TRBJ2-3; D not resolved. CDR3 length equals 14 residues. The V and J ends lost 5 bases and 6 bases respectively, with 15 bases between them. Looked up from germline, CDR1 is MNHEY and CDR2 is SVGEGT. The CDR3 DNA is TGTGCCAGCAGTAAACGCCCCCAGTGGGATACGCAGTATTTT. This gives the protein CASSKRPQWDTQYF.

The table lists this clone with a count of one. The chain carries TRBV19 and TRBJ2-2, with a weak D call TRBD2 (6 bases). The CDR3 is made up of 14 amino acids. Trimming took off 8 bases at V and 0 bases at J, with 10 bases between the two ends. Germline V gene sequence: CDR1 LNHDA, CDR2 SQIVND (reference sequence). The CDR3 sequence: CASRQRANTGELFF. The CDR3 nucleotides read TGTGCCAGTCGCCAGCGGGCGAACACCGGGGAGCTGTTTTTT.

J is TRBJ1-2 and V is TRBV5-4; TRBD1 matches at 8 bases. CDR1 and CDR2 from the germline V gene are SGHNT and YYREEE (reference sequence). The junction had 5 bases not matched to a gene; V was cut back by 0 bases and J by 4 bases. The CDR3 contains 15 residues. CDR3 coding DNA: TGTGCCAGCAGCTTGGTACAGGGGGGTAGCTATGGCTACACCTTC. Translation: CASSLVQGGSYGYTF.

This clone was recorded a few times. Written as DNA, the CDR3 is TGTGCCAGCAGTTACCCCTACTCGCGGGCCTACGAGCAGTACTTC. It is translated as CASSYPYSRAYEQYF. This chain links TRBV6-2 or TRBV6-3 with TRBJ2-7, with TRBD2 as a possible D gene (5 bases). Germline assignment: CDR1 MNHEY and CDR2 SVGEGT. V lost 2 bases and J lost 2, with 13 bases in between. This CDR3 has 15 amino acids.

The CDR3 DNA sequence: TGTGCCAGCAGTTTAGGGACTAGCGACGAGCAGTACTTC. Protein sequence: CASSLGTSDEQYF. The chain uses TRBV12-3 or TRBV12-4 and TRBJ2-7, with TRBD2 identical over 9 bases. The CDR3 has 13 amino acids. V lost 1 base and J lost 5; bases outside the gene matches: 0.

This chain joins TRBV28 and TRBJ1-1; TRBD1 might be the D (6 bases). The CDR3 totals 14 residues. Germline V lookup: CDR1 MDHEN, CDR2 SYDVKM. With 6 bases removed from V and 4 bases from J, the gap between germline ends came to 15 bases. The chain's CDR3 is CASSSGQWSTEAFF. CDR3 DNA: TGTGCCAGCAGCTCCGGACAGTGGAGCACTGAAGCTTTCTTT.

The CDR3 DNA follows: TGCGCCAGCAGCTTGGCCCTGAGAGAGACCCAGTACTTC. Protein: CASSLALRETQYF. The rearrangement links TRBV5-1 to TRBJ2-5; D unclear. The germline V and J ends were trimmed by 0 bases and 4 bases, with 7 bases remaining between them. This CDR3 has 13 residues. Germline CDR1 SGHRS, CDR2 YFSETQ. Filled out from reference TRBV5-1 and TRBJ2-5, the complete variable domain reads KAGVTQTPRYLIKTRGQQVTLSCSPISGHRSVSWYQQTPGQGLQFLFEYFSETQRNKGNFPGRFSGRQFSNSRSEMNVSTLELGDSALYLCASSLALRETQYFGPGTRLLVL.

The rearrangement uses TRBV30 and TRBJ2-2; possibly TRBD1 for D (6 bases). The germline V gene encodes CDR1 GTSNPN and CDR2 SVGIG (reference sequence). The V gene lost 0 bases and the J gene lost 6 bases, with 8 bases spanning the gap. The CDR3 is made up of 13 amino acids. The CDR3, as DNA: TGTGCCTGGAGTGTACAGGGTCCCGGGGAGCTGTTTTTT. It yields the protein CAWSVQGPGELFF.

This clone has more than one count but fewer than ten. The gene calls are TRBV20-1 and TRBJ2-1; a weak D match, TRBD2 (8 bases). V lost 3 bases and J 8 bases, leaving 26 bases between the germline ends. The CDR3 has 17 amino acids. Germline lookup yields CDR1 DFQATT and CDR2 SNEGSKA (reference sequence). This chain's CDR3 is CSASKGAGLGALDEQFF. The CDR3 DNA sequence: TGCAGTGCTAGTAAGGGGGCGGGACTAGGGGCCCTCGATGAGCAGTTCTTC.

There are a few counts of this clone. The rearrangement joins TRBV11-2 to TRBJ1-1; D is undetermined. With 3 bases removed from V and 3 bases from J, the gap between germline ends came to 14 bases. CDR1 and CDR2 from the germline V gene are SGHAT and FQNNGV. The CDR3 is 15 residues long. CDR3 coding DNA: TGTGCCAGCAGCTTCATGTCTCGGGGAGACACTGAAGCTTTCTTT. The encoded protein is CASSFMSRGDTEAFF.

The chain combines TRBV6-2 or TRBV6-3 with TRBJ2-5, with a possible D match to TRBD2 (5 bases). Germline CDR1 MNHEY, CDR2 SVGEGT. Between the trimmed V and J ends, which lost 4 bases and 3 bases, there was a span of 12 bases. The CDR3 totals 14 residues. CDR3 DNA sequence: TGTGCCAGCAGTTTTGCGGGTGGGAAAGAGACCCAGTACTTC. This gives the protein CASSFAGGKETQYF.

J is TRBJ2-7 and V is TRBV6-7, with TRBD1 matching over 9 bases. TRBV6-7 is an ORF; its function is uncertain. CDR3 length equals 14 residues. Trimming took 4 bases from V and 7 from J; bases not matched to a gene: 8. Here the CDR3 reads CASSSGTGHREQYF. DNA for the CDR3: TGTGCCAGCAGTTCCGGGACAGGGCATCGGGAGCAGTACTTC.

V and J are TRBV25-1 and TRBJ2-5; TRBD2 matches 7 bases. V shed 4 bases and J 9 bases; nucleotides not matched to a gene: 14. The CDR3 covers 15 residues. The V gene's germline CDR1 is MGHDK and CDR2 SYGVNS. In nucleotides, the CDR3 is TGTGCCAGCAGTGGGGAAGCGGGGCCCCGTGGGGCCCAGTACTTC. Residues: CASSGEAGPRGAQYF.

The chain couples TRBV11-2 to TRBJ2-3; 12 bases align to TRBD2. Looked up from germline, CDR1 is SGHAT and CDR2 is FQNNGV. The junction had 9 bases not matched to a gene; V was cut back by 5 bases and J by 6 bases. This CDR3 has 16 residues. The CDR3 nucleotides read TGTGCCAGCAGCAAAATGTCTAGCGGGGGGGCGGATACGCAGTATTTT. Amino acid sequence: CASSKMSSGGADTQYF.

V is TRBV5-4 and J is TRBJ2-1, with D maybe TRBD2 (6 bases). Per the germline V gene, CDR1 is SGHNT and CDR2 is YYREEE (reference sequence). This CDR3 is built from 15 residues. The V end was cut by 4 bases, the J end by 1 base, with 12 bases between. CDR3 protein: CASSPGGESYNEQFF. CDR3 DNA sequence: TGTGCCAGCAGCCCCGGGGGAGAATCCTACAATGAGCAGTTCTTC.